These 20 T cell receptor beta chains were sequenced from one sample in a study of blood T cell repertoires in COVID-19. Repertoires were generated with immunoSEQ multiplex PCR, while TCRdb's copy carries only in-frame clones and drops some. Among over 30,000 clones, about 89% were seen once, and the ten largest hold under 7%. Sequenced material: peripheral blood. These receptors all stem from a human donor in a cohort sampled during active COVID-19.

J is TRBJ2-7 and V is TRBV6-2 or TRBV6-3, with 10 positions matching TRBD1. Per germline, CDR1 MNHEY and CDR2 SVGEGT. CDR3 length equals 14 residues. The junction had 3 bases not matched to a gene; V was cut back by 2 bases and J by 5 bases. The CDR3 coding sequence is TGTGCCAGCAGTTACGGGACAGGGGCGAACGAGCAGTACGTC. Its translation: CASSYGTGANEQYV.

The chain couples TRBV7-8 to TRBJ2-1; 8 bases are shared with TRBD2. V shed 5 bases and J 7 bases; nucleotides not matched to a gene: 7. This CDR3 comprises 14 residues. Per the germline V gene, CDR1 is SGHVS and CDR2 is FQNEAQ. As DNA, the CDR3 is TGTGCCAGCAGCCCGGGACTAGGGGTAAATGAGCAGTTCTTC. Residues: CASSPGLGVNEQFF.

The genes are TRBV9 and TRBJ2-2; tentatively, D is TRBD1 (5 bases). This CDR3 has 14 amino acids. V lost 3 bases to trimming and J lost 5 bases, with 11 bases between them. Germline-derived CDR1 and CDR2 are SGDLS and YYNGEE. The CDR3 region is CASSGRQTTGELFF. The CDR3 DNA sequence: TGTGCCAGCAGCGGACGACAGACTACCGGGGAGCTGTTTTTT.

This clone occurred once. The chain uses TRBV24-1 and TRBJ2-1; D might be TRBD2 (6 bases). The CDR3 extends over 16 amino acids. Per germline, CDR1 KGHDR and CDR2 SFDVKD. Trimming stripped 0 bases from V and 0 bases from J, with 8 bases between. CDR3 loop: CATSDLGGSSYNEQFF. The CDR3 DNA follows: TGTGCCACCAGTGATTTGGGGGGGAGCTCCTACAATGAGCAGTTCTTC.

The V and J genes are TRBV24-1 and TRBJ1-2, with D tentatively TRBD1 (5 bases). CDR3 length: 13 amino acids. Per germline, CDR1 KGHDR and CDR2 SFDVKD. V lost 4 bases and J lost 4, with 9 bases in between. DNA for the CDR3: TGTGCCACCAGTGACAGGGAGGGCTATGGCTACACCTTC. Translated: CATSDREGYGYTF.

The chain joins TRBV18 to TRBJ2-1; 10 nucleotides line up with TRBD1. The CDR3 runs to 16 residues. The V gene end was trimmed by 0 bases and the J gene end by 8 bases; junction bases not matched to a gene: 7. Germline V gene data show CDR1 as KGHSH and CDR2 as LQKENI. In nucleotides, the CDR3 is TGTGCCAGCTCACCACCGACAGGGGGCGTAAGGTATGAGCAGTTCTTC. It specifies CASSPPTGGVRYEQFF.

The rearrangement links TRBV9 to TRBJ1-1; 9 bases match TRBD1. The CDR3 length is 15 residues. Germline V gene lookup returns CDR1 SGDLS and CDR2 YYNGEE. The V segment lost 3 bases and the J segment 10 bases; nucleotides outside the gene matches: 13. DNA for the CDR3: TGTGCCAGCAGCGGTGACTACTCTGGGACAGGGATAGCTTTCTTT. This sequence encodes CASSGDYSGTGIAFF. The variable domain in full, with the rest retrieved from reference TRBV9 and TRBJ1-1, is DSGVTQTPKHLITATGQRVTLRCSPRSGDLSVYWYQQSLDQGLQFLIQYYNGEERAKGNILERFSAQQFPDLHSELNLSSLELGDSALYFCASSGDYSGTGIAFFGQGTRLTVV.

In this sample, this clone turned up once. This sequence joins TRBV7-9 and TRBJ1-2; D gene unclear. Germline CDR1 and CDR2: SEHNR and FQNEAQ (reference sequence). V lost 0 bases and J lost 7, with 15 bases in between. The CDR3 totals 15 residues. CDR3 sequence (DNA): TGTGCCAGCAGCTTAGCGGGCCAGGCATCGATTGGCTACACCTTC. Its protein product is CASSLAGQASIGYTF.

The V gene is TRBV25-1, the J gene TRBJ1-1; tentatively, D is TRBD1 (5 bases). V was shortened by 7 bases and J by 1 base, with 13 bases between the two germline ends. This CDR3 contains 14 residues. CDR1 MGHDK and CDR2 SYGVNS come from the germline V gene. The CDR3 DNA sequence: TGTGCCAGCACCCAGGGACTGCCGAACACTGAAGCTTTCTTT. Translating gives CASTQGLPNTEAFF.

V and J are TRBV3-1 (or the pseudogene TRBV3-2) and TRBJ1-5, with D possibly being TRBD1 (5 bases). Germline V gives CDR1 LGHDT, CDR2 YNNKEL (reference sequence). Trimming cost V 4 bases and J 5 bases, with 15 bases left between them. The CDR3 loop spans 15 amino acids. The CDR3 is CASSPRQGWDQPQHF. The DNA of the CDR3 is TGTGCCAGCAGCCCCCGCCAGGGCTGGGATCAGCCCCAGCATTTT.

V and J are TRBV29-1 and TRBJ2-1; TRBD2 aligns across 8 bases. CDR1 is SQVTM and CDR2 is ANQGSEA in the germline V gene. The junction had 11 bases not matched to a gene; V was cut back by 4 bases and J by 6 bases. This CDR3 comprises 15 residues. The CDR3 DNA sequence: TGCAGCGTTGGACCCGCCGGGACTAGGACCAATGAGCAGTTCTTC. It encodes CSVGPAGTRTNEQFF.

The genes are TRBV7-2 and TRBJ2-6; the D is unclear. This CDR3 region has 15 residues. V lost 0 bases and J 1 base, leaving 4 bases between the germline ends. The germline CDR1 and CDR2 sequences are SGHTA and FQGNSA. The chain's CDR3 is CASSLAPSGANVLTF. CDR3 in DNA: TGTGCCAGCAGCTTAGCCCCTTCTGGGGCCAACGTCCTGACTTTC.

This clone was counted a single time. The chain is built from TRBV24-1 and TRBJ2-3, with 7 bases matching TRBD2. V was pared by 1 base and J by 3 bases, with 3 bases of the junction left unmatched. This CDR3 contains 15 residues. Germline CDR1 is KGHDR and CDR2 is SFDVKD. CDR3 sequence reads: CATSDLGGGTDTQYF. The CDR3 DNA reads as TGTGCCACCAGTGATTTAGGCGGGGGTACAGATACGCAGTATTTT.

This sequence joins TRBV14 and TRBJ1-3; perhaps TRBD1 as D (6 bases). Germline V lookup: CDR1 SGHDN, CDR2 FVKESK. The V end lost 5 bases, the J end lost 0 bases, and 11 bases lay between the germline ends. The CDR3 sequence is 15 residues long. The CDR3 loop reads CASSFTGISGNTIYF. CDR3 in DNA: TGTGCCAGCAGCTTTACAGGGATCTCTGGAAACACCATATATTTT.

The chain is built from TRBV27 and TRBJ1-3; no clear D. The CDR3 runs 14 residues. The germline CDR1 and CDR2 sequences are MNHEY and SMNVEV (reference sequence). Between the trimmed V and J ends, which lost 5 bases and 0 bases, there was a span of 8 bases. The CDR3 sequence is CASSGYGSGNTIYF. The CDR3 DNA follows: TGTGCCAGCAGTGGTTACGGCTCTGGAAACACCATATATTTT.

CDR3 sequence reads: CASSPQGGGPQMNTEAFF. The CDR3 DNA reads as TGTGCCAGCTCACCACAGGGCGGGGGCCCTCAAATGAACACTGAAGCTTTCTTT. This chain connects TRBV18 to TRBJ1-1; perhaps TRBD1 as D (6 bases). V was cut by 1 base and J by 0 bases, with 18 bases left in between. The CDR3 runs to 18 residues. Germline V CDR1 and CDR2: KGHSH, LQKENI.

The rearrangement uses TRBV5-1 and TRBJ2-5; D possibly corresponds to TRBD1 (5 bases). V was shortened by 4 bases and J by 5 bases, with 12 bases between the two germline ends. Germline V gene data show CDR1 as SGHRS and CDR2 as YFSETQ. The CDR3 contains 13 residues. The CDR3 nucleotides are TGCGCCAGCAGCGGACACGTCCGGGAGACCCAGTACTTC. This codes for CASSGHVRETQYF.

The rearrangement links TRBV6-5 to TRBJ2-7; TRBD1 might be the D (5 bases). CDR1 and CDR2 (germline): MNHEY, SVGAGI. CDR3 length equals 15 residues. Trimming took 4 bases from V and 1 from J, leaving 14 bases between them. CDR3 coding DNA: TGTGCCAGCAGTTTAGGGGTCGGTAGTTCCTACGAGCAGTACGTC. The encoded protein is CASSLGVGSSYEQYV.

V usage is TRBV24-1 and J usage is TRBJ2-4, with D maybe TRBD2 (7 bases). V lost 7 bases, J lost 2 bases, and 14 bases lay in between. Germline CDR1 and CDR2: KGHDR and SFDVKD. The CDR3 covers 15 residues. In nucleotides, the CDR3 is TGTGCCACCAGGGGGGGGCGCGAACCCAAAAACATTCAGTACTTC. Protein: CATRGGREPKNIQYF.

V gene TRBV5-1 combines with J gene TRBJ2-1; TRBD2 might be the D (5 bases). Trimming cost V 4 bases and J 3 bases, with 14 bases left between them. Germline-derived CDR1 and CDR2 are SGHRS and YFSETQ. The CDR3 sequence is 15 residues long. CDR3 sequence (DNA): TGCGCCAGCAGCCTTTCCGGGAACGTCTACAATGAGCAGTTCTTC. Residues: CASSLSGNVYNEQFF.